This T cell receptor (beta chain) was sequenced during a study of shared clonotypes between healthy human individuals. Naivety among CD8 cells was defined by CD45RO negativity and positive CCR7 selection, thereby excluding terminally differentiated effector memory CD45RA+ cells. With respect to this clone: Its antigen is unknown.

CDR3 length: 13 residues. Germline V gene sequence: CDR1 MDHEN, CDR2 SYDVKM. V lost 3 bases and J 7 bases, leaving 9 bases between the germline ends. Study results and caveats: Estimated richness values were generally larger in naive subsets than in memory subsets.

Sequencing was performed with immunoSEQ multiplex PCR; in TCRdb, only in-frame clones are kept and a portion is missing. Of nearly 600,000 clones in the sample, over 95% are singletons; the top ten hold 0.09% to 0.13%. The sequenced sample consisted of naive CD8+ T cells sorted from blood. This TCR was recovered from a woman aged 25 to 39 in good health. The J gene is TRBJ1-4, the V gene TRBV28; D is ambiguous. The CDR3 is CASSFGVSEKLFF. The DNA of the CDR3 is TGTGCCAGCAGTTTCGGAGTCAGTGAAAAACTGTTTTTT.